The T cell receptor beta chain under discussion was sequenced for a study of T cell clonotyping in hematopoietic cell transplantation. TCRdb's table, derived via immunoSEQ multiplex PCR, lists solely in-frame clones and lacks some. This sample has about 11,000 clones; 46% occur once, and the top ten carry 8% to 9.5%. The sequencing here drew on PBMCs, taken 30 days after allogeneic stem cell transplant. The origin of this receptor is a male patient in his 50s who had an allogeneic stem cell transplant from an unrelated donor, so the T cells may come from the graft donor. Some clones in this sample may be carry-over from other donors' samples.

Here the CDR3 DNA reads TGTGCCTGGAGTACTGACAGGGAAAGGTTTGGTTTGTTGGATGGCTACACCTTC. Translating gives CAWSTDRERFGLLDGYTF. The J gene is TRBJ1-2, the V gene TRBV30, with TRBD1 matching 7 bases. Germline CDR1 reads GTSNPN; CDR2 reads SVGIG (reference sequence). V lost 2 bases, J lost 6 bases, and 21 bases stayed unmatched. The CDR3 totals 18 residues.